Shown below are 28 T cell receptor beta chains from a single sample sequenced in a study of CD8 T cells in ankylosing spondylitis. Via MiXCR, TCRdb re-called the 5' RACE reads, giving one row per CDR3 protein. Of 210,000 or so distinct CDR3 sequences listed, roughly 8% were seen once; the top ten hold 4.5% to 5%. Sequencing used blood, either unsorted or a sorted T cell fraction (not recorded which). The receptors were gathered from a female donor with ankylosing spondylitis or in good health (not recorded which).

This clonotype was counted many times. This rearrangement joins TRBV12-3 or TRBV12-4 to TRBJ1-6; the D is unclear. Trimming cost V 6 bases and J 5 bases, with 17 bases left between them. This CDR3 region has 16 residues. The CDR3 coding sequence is TGTGCCAGCAGCGATTCTCGGAGGCTGGATAATTCACCCCTCCACTTT. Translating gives CASSDSRRLDNSPLHF.

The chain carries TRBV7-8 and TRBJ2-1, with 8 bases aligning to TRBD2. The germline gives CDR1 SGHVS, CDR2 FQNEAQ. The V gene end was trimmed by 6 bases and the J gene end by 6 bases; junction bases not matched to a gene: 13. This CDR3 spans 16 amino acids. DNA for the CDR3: TGTGCCAGCAGACCCGGGGGGGACCCCCCGACCAATGAGCAGTTCTTC. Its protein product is CASRPGGDPPTNEQFF.

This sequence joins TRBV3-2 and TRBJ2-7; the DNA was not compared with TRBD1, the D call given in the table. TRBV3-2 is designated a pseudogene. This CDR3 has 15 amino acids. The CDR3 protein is CATSQRGTGSYEQYF. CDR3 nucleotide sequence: TGTGCCACCTCCCAACGGGGGACAGGATCCTACGAGCAGTACTTC.

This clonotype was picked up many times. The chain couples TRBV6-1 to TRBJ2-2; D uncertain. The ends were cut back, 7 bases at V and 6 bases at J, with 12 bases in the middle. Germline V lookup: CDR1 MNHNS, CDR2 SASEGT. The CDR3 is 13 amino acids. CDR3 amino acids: CASTDARAGELFF. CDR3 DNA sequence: TGTGCCAGCACAGACGCTCGCGCCGGGGAGCTGTTTTTT.

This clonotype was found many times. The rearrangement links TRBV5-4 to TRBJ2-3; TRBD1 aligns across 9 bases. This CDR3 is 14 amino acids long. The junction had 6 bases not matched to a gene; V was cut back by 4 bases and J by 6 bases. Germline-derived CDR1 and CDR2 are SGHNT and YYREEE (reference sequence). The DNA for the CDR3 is TGTGCCAGCAGCGGGACAGGGTGGTCGGATACGCAGTATTTT. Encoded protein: CASSGTGWSDTQYF.

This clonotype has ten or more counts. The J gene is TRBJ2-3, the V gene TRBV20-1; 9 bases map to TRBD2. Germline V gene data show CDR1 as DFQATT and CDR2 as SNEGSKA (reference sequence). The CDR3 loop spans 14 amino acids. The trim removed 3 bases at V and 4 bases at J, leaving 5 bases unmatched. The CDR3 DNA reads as TGCAGTGCTAGCGATAGCGGGAGCCCAGATACGCAGTATTTT. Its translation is CSASDSGSPDTQYF.

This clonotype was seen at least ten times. CDR3 nucleotide sequence: TGTGCCTGGAGCGGTGGAGTTGAGAATCAGCCCCAGCATTTT. It codes for CAWSGGVENQPQHF. The gene calls are TRBV30 and TRBJ1-5; D remains unclear. Germline values: CDR1 GTSNPN, CDR2 SVGIG (reference sequence). This CDR3 is 14 amino acids long. V was cut by 3 bases and J by 4 bases, with 13 bases left in between.

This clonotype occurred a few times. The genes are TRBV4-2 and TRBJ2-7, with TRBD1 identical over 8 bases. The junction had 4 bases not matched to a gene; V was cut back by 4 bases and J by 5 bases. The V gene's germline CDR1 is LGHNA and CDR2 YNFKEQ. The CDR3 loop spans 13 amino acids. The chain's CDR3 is CASSRAGGNEQYF. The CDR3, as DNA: TGTGCCAGCAGCCGTGCAGGGGGCAACGAGCAGTACTTC.

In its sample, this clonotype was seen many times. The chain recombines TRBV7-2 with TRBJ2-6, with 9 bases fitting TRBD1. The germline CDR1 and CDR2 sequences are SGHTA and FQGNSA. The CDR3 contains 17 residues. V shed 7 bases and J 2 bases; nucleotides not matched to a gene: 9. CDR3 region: CASTFGTGYPGANVLTF. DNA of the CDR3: TGTGCCAGCACCTTCGGGACAGGGTATCCTGGGGCCAACGTCCTGACTTTC.

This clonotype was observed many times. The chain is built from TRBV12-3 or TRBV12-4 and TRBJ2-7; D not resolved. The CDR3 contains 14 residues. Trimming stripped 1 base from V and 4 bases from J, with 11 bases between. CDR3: CASSLEGQAYEQYF. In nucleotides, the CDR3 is TGTGCCAGCAGTTTAGAAGGCCAGGCGTACGAGCAGTACTTC.

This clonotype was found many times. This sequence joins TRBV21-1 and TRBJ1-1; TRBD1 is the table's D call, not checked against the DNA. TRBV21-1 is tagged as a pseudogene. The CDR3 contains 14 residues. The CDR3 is CASSAQTKGTAAFF. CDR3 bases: TGTGCCAGCAGCGCACAGACGAAGGGGACTGCGGCTTTCTTT.

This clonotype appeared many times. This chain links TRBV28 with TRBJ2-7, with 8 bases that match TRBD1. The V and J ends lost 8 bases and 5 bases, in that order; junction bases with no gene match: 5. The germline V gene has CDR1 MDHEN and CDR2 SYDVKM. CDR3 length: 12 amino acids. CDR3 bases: TGTGCCAGCGGGACAGGTAGCGACGAGCAGTACTTC. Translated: CASGTGSDEQYF.

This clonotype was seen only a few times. The CDR3 is CASSLGPSTGELFF. CDR3 coding DNA: TGTGCCAGCAGCTTGGGCCCGTCCACCGGGGAGCTGTTTTTT. The genes are TRBV7-9 and TRBJ2-2; D is ambiguous. Germline assignment: CDR1 SEHNR and CDR2 FQNEAQ (reference sequence). Trimming cost V 3 bases and J 4 bases, with 9 bases left between them. The CDR3 has 14 residues.

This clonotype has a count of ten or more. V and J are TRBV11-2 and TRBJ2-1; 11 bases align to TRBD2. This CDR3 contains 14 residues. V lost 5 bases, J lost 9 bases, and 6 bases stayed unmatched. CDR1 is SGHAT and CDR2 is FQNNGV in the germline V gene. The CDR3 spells CASSPISGRGEQFF. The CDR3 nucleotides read TGTGCCAGCAGCCCTATTAGCGGGAGGGGTGAGCAGTTCTTC.

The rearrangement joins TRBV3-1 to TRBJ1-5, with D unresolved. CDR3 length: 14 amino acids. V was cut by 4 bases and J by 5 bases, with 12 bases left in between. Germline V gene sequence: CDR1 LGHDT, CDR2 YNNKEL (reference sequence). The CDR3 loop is CASSPSGGYQPQHF. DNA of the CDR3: TGTGCCAGCAGCCCTTCGGGTGGGTATCAGCCCCAGCATTTT.

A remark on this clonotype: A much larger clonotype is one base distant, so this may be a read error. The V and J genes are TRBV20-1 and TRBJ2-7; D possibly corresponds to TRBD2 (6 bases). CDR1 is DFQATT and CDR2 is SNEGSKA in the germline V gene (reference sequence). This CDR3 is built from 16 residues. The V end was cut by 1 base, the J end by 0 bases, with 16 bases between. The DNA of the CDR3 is TGCAGTGCTAGAGGGTCGGGACTCTCTAACTCCTACGAGCAGTACTTC. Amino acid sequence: CSARGSGLSNSYEQYF.

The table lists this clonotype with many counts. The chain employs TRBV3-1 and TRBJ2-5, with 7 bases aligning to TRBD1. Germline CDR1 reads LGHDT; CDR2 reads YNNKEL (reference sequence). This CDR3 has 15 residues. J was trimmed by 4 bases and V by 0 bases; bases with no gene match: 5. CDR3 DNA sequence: TGTGCCAGCAGCCAAGATGGCGACAGGGCAGAGACCCAGTACTTC. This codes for CASSQDGDRAETQYF.

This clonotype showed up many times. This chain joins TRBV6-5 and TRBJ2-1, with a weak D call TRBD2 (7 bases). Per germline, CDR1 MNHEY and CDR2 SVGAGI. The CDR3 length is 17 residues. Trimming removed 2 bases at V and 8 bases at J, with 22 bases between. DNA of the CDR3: TGTGCCAGCAGTTACCCGGGGGGCCCGGGTCTGGGGGATGAGCAGTTCTTC. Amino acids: CASSYPGGPGLGDEQFF.

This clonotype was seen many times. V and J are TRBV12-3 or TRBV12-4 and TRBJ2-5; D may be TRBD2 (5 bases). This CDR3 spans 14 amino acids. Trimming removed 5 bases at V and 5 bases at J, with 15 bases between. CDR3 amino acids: CASSPLAAVETQYF. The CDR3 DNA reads TGTGCCAGCAGTCCTCTAGCTGCAGTGGAGACCCAGTACTTC.

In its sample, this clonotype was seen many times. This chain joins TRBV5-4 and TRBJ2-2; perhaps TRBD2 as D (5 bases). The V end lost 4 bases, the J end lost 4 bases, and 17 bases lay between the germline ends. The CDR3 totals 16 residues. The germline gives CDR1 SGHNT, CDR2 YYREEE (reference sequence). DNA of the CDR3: TGTGCCAGCAGCCTCAGCCCTAGGGCGGGCACCGGGGAGCTGTTTTTT. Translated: CASSLSPRAGTGELFF.

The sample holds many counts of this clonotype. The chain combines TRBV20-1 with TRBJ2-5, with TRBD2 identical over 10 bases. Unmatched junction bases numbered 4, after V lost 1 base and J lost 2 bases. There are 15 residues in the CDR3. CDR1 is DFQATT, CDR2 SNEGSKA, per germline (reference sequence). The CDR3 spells CSARGGSGRQETQYF. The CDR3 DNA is TGCAGTGCTAGAGGGGGTAGCGGGAGGCAAGAGACCCAGTACTTC.

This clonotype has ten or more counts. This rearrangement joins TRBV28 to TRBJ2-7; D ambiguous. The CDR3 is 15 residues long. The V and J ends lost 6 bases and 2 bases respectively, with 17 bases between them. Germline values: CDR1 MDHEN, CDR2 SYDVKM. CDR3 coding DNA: TGTGCCAGCAGCGCTGGATGGCCTCGTACCTACGAGCAGTACTTC. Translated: CASSAGWPRTYEQYF.

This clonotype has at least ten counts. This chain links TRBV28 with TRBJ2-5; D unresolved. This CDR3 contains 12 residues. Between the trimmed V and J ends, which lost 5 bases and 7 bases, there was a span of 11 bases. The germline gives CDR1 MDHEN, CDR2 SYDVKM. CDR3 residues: CASSPPSGTQYF. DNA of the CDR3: TGTGCCAGCAGTCCCCCATCGGGGACCCAGTACTTC.

The DNA of the CDR3 is TGTGCCAGCAGCCAAGGGCTCTTTTCGGGACAGGGGAGGTACGAGCAGTACTTC. It translates to CASSQGLFSGQGRYEQYF. The chain has TRBV4-2 and TRBJ2-7; TRBD1 matches 10 bases. The germline gives CDR1 LGHNA, CDR2 YNFKEQ. V was clipped by 1 base and J by 4 bases; unmatched bases: 13. The CDR3 spans 18 residues.

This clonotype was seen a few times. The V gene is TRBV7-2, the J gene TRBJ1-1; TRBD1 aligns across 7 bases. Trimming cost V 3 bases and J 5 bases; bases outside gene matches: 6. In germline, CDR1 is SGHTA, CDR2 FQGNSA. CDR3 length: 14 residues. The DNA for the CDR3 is TGTGCCAGCAGCTTCGACAGGGTTGGGACTGAAGCTTTCTTT. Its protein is CASSFDRVGTEAFF.

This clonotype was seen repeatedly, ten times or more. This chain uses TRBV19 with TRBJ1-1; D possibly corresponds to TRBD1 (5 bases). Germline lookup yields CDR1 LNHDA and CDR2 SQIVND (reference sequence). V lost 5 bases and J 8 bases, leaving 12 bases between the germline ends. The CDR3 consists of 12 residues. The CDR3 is CASSFGTAEAFF. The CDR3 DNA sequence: TGTGCCAGTAGTTTCGGGACGGCGGAAGCTTTCTTT. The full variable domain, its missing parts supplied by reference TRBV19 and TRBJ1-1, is DGGITQSPKYLFRKEGQNVTLSCEQNLNHDAMYWYRQDPGQGLRLIYYSQIVNDFQKGDIAEGYSVSREKKESFPLTVTSAQKNPTAFYLCASSFGTAEAFFGQGTRLTVV.

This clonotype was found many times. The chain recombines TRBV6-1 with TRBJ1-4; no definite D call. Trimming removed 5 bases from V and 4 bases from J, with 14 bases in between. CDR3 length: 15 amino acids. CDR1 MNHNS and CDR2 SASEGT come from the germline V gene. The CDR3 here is CASSRGSRSNEKLFF. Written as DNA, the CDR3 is TGTGCCAGCAGTCGCGGCAGCCGTAGTAATGAAAAACTGTTTTTT.

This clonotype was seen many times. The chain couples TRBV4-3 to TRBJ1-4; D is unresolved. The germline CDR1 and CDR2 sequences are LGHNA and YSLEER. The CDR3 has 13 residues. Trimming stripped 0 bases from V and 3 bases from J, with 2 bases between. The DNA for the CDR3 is TGCGCCAGCAGCCAAGAGGCTAATGAAAAACTGTTTTTT. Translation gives CASSQEANEKLFF.